The rows below give T cell receptor beta chains drawn from one sample of a study of blood T cell repertoires in COVID-19. The table came from immunoSEQ multiplex PCR; TCRdb's copy has only in-frame clones and leaves some out. Of fewer than 90,000 clones listed, roughly 80% are singletons. The sequencing input was peripheral blood. The receptors stem from a man aged 45-65 years with acute or convalescent COVID-19. The CDR3 runs from the conserved cysteine through the conserved F or W. Fields, in order: J gene, clone size, V gene, D gene, CDR3 protein, CDR3 DNA. The D gene is left open where the match is weak. Expanded clones are given a class, and other clones once, few, many or no size at all.

TRBJ1-2 - TRBV19 - CASSIVGGLYYGYTF TGTGCCAGTAGTATAGTGGGAGGCCTCTACTATGGCTACACCTTC
TRBJ1-6 - TRBV3-1/TRBV3-2 - CASSPRQSSYNSPLHF TGTGCCAGCAGCCCAAGACAGAGCTCCTATAATTCACCCCTCCACTTT
TRBJ1-5 - TRBV6-2/TRBV6-3 - CASSRNTDQPQHF TGTGCCAGCAGTCGTAACACCGATCAGCCCCAGCATTTT
TRBJ1-5 - TRBV3-1/TRBV3-2 - CASSQASGGNQPQHF TGTGCCAGCAGCCAAGCATCGGGGGGCAATCAGCCCCAGCATTTT
TRBJ1-2 few TRBV6-5 - CASSPPGLNYGYTF TGTGCCAGCAGCCCCCCAGGGCTTAACTATGGCTACACCTTC
TRBJ2-1 - TRBV11-2 - CASSLGGVVQFF TGTGCCAGCAGCCTCGGGGGTGTAGTGCAGTTCTTC
TRBJ2-7 - TRBV28 TRBD1 CASTQDRGEQYF TGTGCCAGCACCCAAGACAGGGGTGAGCAGTACTTC
TRBJ1-3 - TRBV7-2 TRBD1 CASSRDRGDPHRDTIYF TGTGCCAGCAGCCGGGACAGGGGCGACCCTCACCGAGACACCATATATTTT
TRBJ1-5 - TRBV11-1 TRBD1 CASSRTGDQPQHF TGTGCCAGCAGCCGGACAGGCGATCAGCCCCAGCATTTT
TRBJ2-2 - TRBV6-2/TRBV6-3 - CASSAGQLLNTGELFF TGTGCCAGCAGTGCGGGACAGCTCCTGAACACCGGGGAGCTGTTTTTT
TRBJ1-5 - TRBV6-2/TRBV6-3 - CASSYLSNQPQHF TGTGCCAGCAGTTACCTTAGCAATCAGCCCCAGCATTTT
TRBJ2-7 - TRBV4-3 - CASSLSRSSSYEQYF TGCGCCAGCAGCCTCAGTCGGAGTAGCTCCTACGAGCAGTACTTC
TRBJ1-5 - TRBV29-1 - CSVGPVGNQPQHF TGCAGCGTTGGTCCGGTGGGCAATCAGCCCCAGCATTTT
TRBJ1-1 once TRBV27 TRBD1 CASSKPGGVNTEAFF TGTGCCAGCAGCAAACCAGGGGGCGTGAACACTGAAGCTTTCTTT
TRBJ1-5 - TRBV28 TRBD1 CASSPTGQGHQPQHF TGTGCCAGCAGCCCCACAGGACAGGGACATCAGCCCCAGCATTTT
TRBJ1-1 few TRBV10-3 - CAISALPGAMAFF TGTGCCATCAGTGCCTTGCCAGGGGCCATGGCTTTCTTT
TRBJ1-5 - TRBV19 TRBD1 CASSTDRVRGPQHF TGTGCCAGTAGTACTGACAGGGTGCGGGGGCCCCAGCATTTT
TRBJ1-1 - TRBV19 TRBD1 CASSITGGPASTEAFF TGTGCCAGTAGTATCACAGGGGGCCCAGCGTCCACTGAAGCTTTCTTT
TRBJ1-2 - TRBV5-1 - CASSPGVGGVRGYTF TGCGCCAGCAGCCCTGGGGTTGGCGGGGTGCGTGGCTACACCTTC
TRBJ1-5 - TRBV7-3 TRBD1 CASSPGGNQPQHF TGTGCCAGCAGCCCAGGGGGGAATCAGCCCCAGCATTTT
TRBJ1-1 - TRBV7-8 TRBD1 CASSFRRQGNTEAFF TGTGCCAGCAGCTTCCGTAGACAGGGAAACACTGAAGCTTTCTTT
TRBJ1-5 - TRBV27 - CASSLRGTSQPQHF TGTGCCAGCAGTTTACGGGGGACCTCTCAGCCCCAGCATTTT
TRBJ2-1 - TRBV5-6 - CASATFLNEQFF TGTGCCAGCGCCACTTTTCTAAATGAGCAGTTCTTC
TRBJ1-5 once TRBV6-5 TRBD1 CASSYDGQGRQPQHF TGTGCCAGCAGTTACGATGGACAGGGCAGGCAGCCCCAGCATTTT
TRBJ1-4 - TRBV6-5 - CASSRDGNNEKLFF TGTGCCAGCAGCCGCGACGGGAACAATGAAAAACTGTTTTTT
TRBJ1-1 once TRBV6-5 TRBD1 CASIRQGWENTEAFF TGTGCCAGCATTAGACAGGGGTGGGAGAACACTGAAGCTTTCTTT
TRBJ1-2 - TRBV27 TRBD1 CASSPARDRAPFNYGYTF TGTGCCAGCAGTCCAGCCCGGGACAGGGCCCCGTTTAACTATGGCTACACCTTC
TRBJ2-7 - TRBV5-1 - CASSLGPGVEQYF TGCGCCAGCAGCTTGGGACCCGGGGTAGAGCAGTACTTC
TRBJ1-1 - TRBV5-6 - CASSLFGPGRSGTEAFF TGTGCCAGCAGCTTGTTTGGTCCAGGGAGGTCGGGAACTGAAGCTTTCTTT
TRBJ2-7 - TRBV10-3 TRBD2 CAISEYGREDSYEQYF TGTGCCATCAGTGAGTATGGGAGGGAGGATTCCTACGAGCAGTACTTC
TRBJ1-2 few TRBV28 - CASSWAGGYTF TGTGCCAGCAGTTGGGCGGGCGGCTACACCTTC
TRBJ2-3 - TRBV19 TRBD2 CASSITSGGLDTQYF TGTGCCAGTAGTATCACCAGCGGGGGGTTAGATACGCAGTATTTT
TRBJ2-1 - TRBV10-3 TRBD1 CAISGTGTENEQFF TGTGCCATCAGCGGGACAGGGACTGAGAATGAGCAGTTCTTC
TRBJ2-4 - TRBV7-2 TRBD1 CASSLAGTGLAKNIQYF TGTGCCAGCAGCCTCGCCGGGACAGGGTTAGCCAAAAACATTCAGTACTTC
TRBJ2-7 - TRBV29-1 TRBD2 CSAEETAGTYEQYF TGCAGCGCCGAGGAGACAGCGGGAACCTACGAGCAGTACTTC
TRBJ1-2 once TRBV10-3 - CAISESYQGLDGYTF TGTGCCATCAGTGAGTCGTATCAGGGGTTAGATGGCTACACCTTC
TRBJ1-5 few TRBV6-1 TRBD1 CASSEWQGGQPQHF TGTGCCAGCAGTGAATGGCAGGGGGGTCAGCCCCAGCATTTT
TRBJ1-2 - TRBV4-3 TRBD1 CASSQVSTGSYGYTF TGCGCCAGCAGCCAAGTCTCGACAGGGAGCTATGGCTACACCTTC
TRBJ2-3 - TRBV9 TRBD2 CASSHSGVGTDTQYF TGTGCCAGCAGCCATAGCGGGGTCGGCACAGATACGCAGTATTTT
TRBJ2-7 - TRBV15 TRBD1 CATSRPGQGAWEQYF TGTGCCACCAGCAGGCCCGGACAGGGGGCGTGGGAGCAGTACTTC
TRBJ2-1 - TRBV19 - CASGGRGLTFNEQFF TGTGCCAGTGGGGGAAGGGGACTTACCTTCAATGAGCAGTTCTTC
TRBJ1-1 once TRBV18 - CATQQGMNTEAFF TGTGCCACCCAACAGGGCATGAACACTGAAGCTTTCTTT
TRBJ2-7 - TRBV9 TRBD1 CASSGQGSTYEQYF TGTGCCAGCAGCGGACAGGGGAGTACCTACGAGCAGTACTTC
TRBJ2-3 - TRBV4-3 TRBD1 CASSRGQGAIGADTQYF TGCGCCAGCAGCCGGGGACAGGGGGCAATTGGGGCAGATACGCAGTATTTT
TRBJ2-3 - TRBV21-1 - CASSGRQEPNWGDTQYF TGTGCCAGCAGCGGACGACAGGAACCAAATTGGGGAGATACGCAGTATTTT
TRBJ1-1 - TRBV7-2 TRBD1 CASSLVVQGEEAFF TGTGCCAGCAGCTTAGTGGTACAGGGGGAAGAAGCTTTCTTT
TRBJ2-3 - TRBV27 - CASHRRGPSTDTQYF TGTGCCAGCCATCGTAGGGGTCCTAGCACAGATACGCAGTATTTT
TRBJ2-3 - TRBV10-2 - CASSGDWEGTQYF TGCGCCAGCAGTGGGGACTGGGAAGGTACGCAGTATTTT
TRBJ1-5 - TRBV7-3 - CASSLRPGDQPQHF TGTGCCAGCAGCTTAAGGCCAGGGGATCAGCCCCAGCATTTT
TRBJ1-6 - TRBV6-4 TRBD1 CASNNTRDRESSPLHF TGTGCCAGCAATAACACCCGGGACAGGGAAAGTTCACCCCTCCACTTT
TRBJ2-3 - TRBV27 - CASSLEGNRGTDTQYF TGTGCCAGCAGTTTAGAAGGCAACAGGGGCACAGATACGCAGTATTTT
TRBJ1-4 - TRBV27 TRBD1 CASSSDRGTTNEKLFF TGTGCCAGCAGTTCTGACAGGGGGACAACTAATGAAAAACTGTTTTTT
TRBJ2-2 once TRBV28 TRBD1 CASSLYGQGDTGELFF TGTGCCAGCAGTTTATACGGACAGGGAGACACCGGGGAGCTGTTTTTT
TRBJ2-3 - TRBV9 - CASSARGPTDTQYF TGTGCCAGCAGCGCCCGCGGCCCCACAGATACGCAGTATTTT
TRBJ1-2 - TRBV4-1 TRBD1 CASSLPRTGKLYGYTF TGCGCCAGCAGCCTCCCGCGGACAGGGAAGTTATATGGCTACACCTTC
TRBJ1-1 once TRBV19 - CASSEQVMNTEAFF TGTGCCAGTAGTGAACAGGTCATGAACACTGAAGCTTTCTTT
TRBJ1-5 - TRBV19 TRBD1 CASSIMGQGSQPQHF TGTGCCAGTAGTATCATGGGACAGGGTAGTCAGCCCCAGCATTTT
TRBJ1-2 few TRBV30 - CAWSVGGASSYGYTF TGTGCCTGGAGTGTAGGGGGGGCATCGAGCTATGGCTACACCTTC